Listed below are T cell receptor beta chains from one sample, sequenced in a study of cytomegalovirus exposure and HLA in healthy donors. Using immunoSEQ multiplex PCR, the repertoire was profiled, and TCRdb retains in-frame clones only, with some absent. The profile covers 230,000 or so clones, with over 90% appearing a single time and about 1.7% taken by the ten largest. Sequenced sample: PBMCs. These receptors came from a girl aged 2 to 9 in good health and CMV-seronegative. CDR3s include the opening cysteine and the closing phenylalanine or tryptophan. D genes are given only for firm matches. The size entry is marked missing in some rows and otherwise reads once, few, many or a size class.

J gene	clone size	V gene	D gene	CDR3 protein	CDR3 DNA
TRBJ2-5	.	TRBV11-2	.	CASSLEIGSAETQYF	TGTGCCAGCAGCTTAGAGATCGGGAGCGCAGAGACCCAGTACTTC
TRBJ2-7	once	TRBV6-5	TRBD2	CASSLAGAYEQYF	TGTGCCAGCAGTTTAGCGGGAGCCTACGAGCAGTACTTC
TRBJ1-4	.	TRBV7-6	TRBD1	CASSLPLGTGVEKLFF	TGTGCCAGCAGTCTCCCCTTAGGGACAGGGGTCGAAAAACTGTTTTTT
TRBJ2-7	.	TRBV6-6	.	CATNRDYEQYF	TGTGCCACAAATCGGGACTACGAGCAGTACTTC
TRBJ2-1	.	TRBV5-4	.	CASSLTGGLYNEQFF	TGTGCCAGCAGCTTGACTGGGGGGTTATACAATGAGCAGTTCTTC
TRBJ2-3	once	TRBV5-6	.	CASSHLLDTGTDTQYF	TGTGCCAGCAGCCACCTTCTGGACACTGGCACAGATACGCAGTATTTT
TRBJ2-1	few	TRBV7-3	.	CASSLRPEGLNEQFF	TGTGCCAGCAGCTTAAGGCCGGAGGGGCTCAATGAGCAGTTCTTC
TRBJ2-1	.	TRBV18	TRBD2	CASSPSGSDQFF	TGTGCCAGCTCCCCCAGCGGGAGTGACCAGTTCTTC
TRBJ2-5	.	TRBV5-1	.	CASSLANRRVGETQYF	TGCGCCAGCAGCTTGGCTAATCGGCGGGTAGGAGAGACCCAGTACTTC
TRBJ2-2	once	TRBV29-1	TRBD1	CSVVPETGEISNGELFF	TGCAGCGTTGTCCCAGAAACAGGGGAGATATCCAACGGGGAGCTGTTTTTT
TRBJ1-2	.	TRBV5-4	.	CASSLEGGNYGYTF	TGTGCCAGCAGCTTGGAGGGGGGGAACTATGGCTACACCTTC
TRBJ2-7	.	TRBV4-1	TRBD2	CASSHLSGASSYEQYF	TGCGCCAGCAGCCACCTTAGCGGGGCCAGCTCCTACGAGCAGTACTTC
TRBJ1-5	.	TRBV7-9	.	CASSSNQGQPQHF	TGTGCCAGCAGCTCTAATCAGGGACAGCCCCAGCATTTT
TRBJ1-2	.	TRBV28	.	CASQVGGGYGYTF	TGTGCCAGCCAGGTGGGGGGTGGGTATGGCTACACCTTC
TRBJ1-6	.	TRBV7-3	.	CASSPGYNSPLHF	TGTGCCAGCAGCCCCGGGTACAATTCACCCCTCCACTTT
TRBJ2-7	once	TRBV4-1	TRBD1	CASSQVTGAAYEQYF	TGCGCCAGCAGCCAAGTAACAGGGGCGGCCTACGAGCAGTACTTC
TRBJ2-3	.	TRBV7-9	TRBD2	CASSSTGTSGYTDTQYF	TGTGCCAGTTCCTCAACCGGGACTAGCGGCTACACAGATACGCAGTATTTT
TRBJ2-2	.	TRBV30	TRBD2	CAWSVRWRGGLGTGELFF	TGTGCCTGGAGTGTACGTTGGCGGGGGGGCCTAGGAACCGGGGAGCTGTTTTTT
TRBJ1-1	once	TRBV5-1	.	CASSPGDGREDTEAFF	TGCGCCAGCAGCCCAGGGGACGGTCGAGAGGACACTGAAGCTTTCTTT
TRBJ1-4	.	TRBV5-1	.	CASSLAMGPARNEKLFF	TGCGCCAGCAGCTTGGCCATGGGGCCCGCTCGTAATGAAAAACTGTTTTTT
TRBJ2-6	.	TRBV9	TRBD1	CASSGTGQGAFSGANVLTF	TGTGCCAGCAGCGGTACTGGACAGGGGGCCTTCTCTGGGGCCAACGTCCTGACTTTC
TRBJ1-6	.	TRBV5-6	TRBD1	CASSFGTGLNSPLHF	TGTGCCAGCAGCTTCGGGACAGGATTGAATTCACCCCTCCACTTT
TRBJ1-2	.	TRBV28	.	CASSGDIIYGYTF	TGTGCCAGCAGTGGGGACATAATATATGGCTACACCTTC